The T cell receptor beta chain described here comes from a study of blood T cell repertoires in COVID-19. Study-wide context: The United States, Italy and Spain provided the acute and convalescent COVID-19 samples. PBMCs, B-cell-depleted T cells, or T cells provided the cDNA or gDNA that made up the material.

V shed 2 bases and J 3 bases; nucleotides not matched to a gene: 4. The CDR3 contains 16 residues. Germline V lookup: CDR1 KGHDR, CDR2 SFDVKD. Everyone who took part was roughly 18 to 89 years old, and they came from 24 US areas. Each recovered donor of Cohort 3 presented with two negative PCRs, clearance, or symptom resolution. The table came from immunoSEQ multiplex PCR; TCRdb's copy has only in-frame clones and leaves some out. The data contain 150,000 to 200,000 clones, approximately 85% of them singletons. The chain is built from TRBV24-1 and TRBJ2-3; 10 positions match TRBD1. The source of this sequence is a man in his forties who had recovered from COVID-19. The sample comprised PBMCs or T cells enriched from blood (not recorded which). In DNA, the CDR3 is TGTGCCACCAGTGATTGGACGGGACAGGGGACAGATACGCAGTATTTT. This codes for CATSDWTGQGTDTQYF.